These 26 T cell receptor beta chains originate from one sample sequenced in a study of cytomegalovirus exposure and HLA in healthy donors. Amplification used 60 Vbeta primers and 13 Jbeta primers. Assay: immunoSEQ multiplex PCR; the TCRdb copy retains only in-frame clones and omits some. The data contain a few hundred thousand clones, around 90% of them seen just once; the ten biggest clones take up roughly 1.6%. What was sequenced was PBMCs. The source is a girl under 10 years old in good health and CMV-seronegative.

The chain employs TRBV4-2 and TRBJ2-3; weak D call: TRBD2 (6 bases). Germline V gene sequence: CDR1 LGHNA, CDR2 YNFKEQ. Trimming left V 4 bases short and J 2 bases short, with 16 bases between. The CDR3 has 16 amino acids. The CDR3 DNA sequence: TGTGCCAGCAGCCCGATTGGGCGGGGAAACACAGATACGCAGTATTTT. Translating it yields CASSPIGRGNTDTQYF.

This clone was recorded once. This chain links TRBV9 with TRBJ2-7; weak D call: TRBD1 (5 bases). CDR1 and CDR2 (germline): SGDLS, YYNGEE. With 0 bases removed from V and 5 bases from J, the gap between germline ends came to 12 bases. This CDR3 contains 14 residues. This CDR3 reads CASSVAWGLDEQYF. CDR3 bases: TGTGCCAGCAGCGTAGCTTGGGGCCTAGACGAGCAGTACTTC.

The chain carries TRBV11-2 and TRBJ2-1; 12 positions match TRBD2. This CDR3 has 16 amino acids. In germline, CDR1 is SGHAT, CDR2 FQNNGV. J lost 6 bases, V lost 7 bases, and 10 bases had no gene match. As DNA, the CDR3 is TGTGCCAGCACCGTCCGACTAGCGGGAGAAGGCAATGAGCAGTTCTTC. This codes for CASTVRLAGEGNEQFF.

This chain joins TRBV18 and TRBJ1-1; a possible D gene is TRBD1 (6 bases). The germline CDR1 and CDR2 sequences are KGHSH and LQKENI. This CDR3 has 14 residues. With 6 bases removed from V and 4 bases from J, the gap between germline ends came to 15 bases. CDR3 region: CASSAGQLITEAFF. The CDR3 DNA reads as TGTGCCAGCTCGGCCGGACAGCTGATCACTGAAGCTTTCTTT.

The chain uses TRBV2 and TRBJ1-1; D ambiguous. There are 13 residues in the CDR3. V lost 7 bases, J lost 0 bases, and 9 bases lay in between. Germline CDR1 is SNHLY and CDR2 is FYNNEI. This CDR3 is CASNLQLNTEAFF. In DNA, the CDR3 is TGTGCCAGCAACCTACAGTTGAACACTGAAGCTTTCTTT.

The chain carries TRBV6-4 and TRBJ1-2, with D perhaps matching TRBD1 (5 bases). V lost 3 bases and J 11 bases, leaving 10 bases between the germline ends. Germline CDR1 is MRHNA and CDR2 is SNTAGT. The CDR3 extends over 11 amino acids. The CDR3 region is CASSEGVIYTF. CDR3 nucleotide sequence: TGTGCCAGCAGTGAAGGGGTAATTTACACCTTC.

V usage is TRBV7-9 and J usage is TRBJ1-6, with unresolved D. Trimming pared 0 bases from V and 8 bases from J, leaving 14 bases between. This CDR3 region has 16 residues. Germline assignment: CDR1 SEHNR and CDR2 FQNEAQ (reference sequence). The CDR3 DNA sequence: TGTGCCAGCAGCTTAGCACCAGGCCTCGGGGATTCACCCCTCCACTTT. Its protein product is CASSLAPGLGDSPLHF.

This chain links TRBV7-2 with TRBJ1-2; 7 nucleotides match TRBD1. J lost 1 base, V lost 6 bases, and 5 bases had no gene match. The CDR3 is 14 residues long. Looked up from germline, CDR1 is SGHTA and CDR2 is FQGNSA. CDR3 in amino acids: CASSTRGLNYGYTF. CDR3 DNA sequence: TGTGCCAGCAGTACAAGGGGGCTTAACTATGGCTACACCTTC.

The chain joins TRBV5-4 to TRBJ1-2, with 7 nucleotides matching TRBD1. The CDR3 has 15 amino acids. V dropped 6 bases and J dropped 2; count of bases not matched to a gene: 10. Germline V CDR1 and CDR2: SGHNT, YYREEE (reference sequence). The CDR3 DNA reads TGTGCCAGCACCGTCTCAGGGGGTACCAACTATGGCTACACCTTC. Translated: CASTVSGGTNYGYTF.

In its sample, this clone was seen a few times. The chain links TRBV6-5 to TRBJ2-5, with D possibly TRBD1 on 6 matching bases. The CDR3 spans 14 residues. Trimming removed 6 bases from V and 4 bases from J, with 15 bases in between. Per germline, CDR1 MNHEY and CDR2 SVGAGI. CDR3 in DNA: TGTGCCAGCAGGAAGGGGGTCCTCGGAGAGACCCAGTACTTC. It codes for CASRKGVLGETQYF.

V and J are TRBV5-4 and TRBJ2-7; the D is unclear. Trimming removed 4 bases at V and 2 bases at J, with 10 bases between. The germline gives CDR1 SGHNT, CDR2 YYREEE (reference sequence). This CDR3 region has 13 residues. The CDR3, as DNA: TGTGCCAGCAGCCCCGCGCTTACCTACGAGCAGTACTTC. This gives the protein CASSPALTYEQYF.

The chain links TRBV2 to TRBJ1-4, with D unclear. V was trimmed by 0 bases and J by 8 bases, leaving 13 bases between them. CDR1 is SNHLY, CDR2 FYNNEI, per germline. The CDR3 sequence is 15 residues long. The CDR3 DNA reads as TGTGCCAGCAGTGAAGCGATTGAAGGAGGGGAAAAACTGTTTTTT. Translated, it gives CASSEAIEGGEKLFF.

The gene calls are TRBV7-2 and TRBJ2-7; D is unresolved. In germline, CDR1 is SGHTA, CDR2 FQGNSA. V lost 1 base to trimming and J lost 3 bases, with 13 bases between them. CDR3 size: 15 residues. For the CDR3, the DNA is TGTGCCAGCAGCTTAGTAGAGGAATCCTACTACGAGCAGTACTTC. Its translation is CASSLVEESYYEQYF.

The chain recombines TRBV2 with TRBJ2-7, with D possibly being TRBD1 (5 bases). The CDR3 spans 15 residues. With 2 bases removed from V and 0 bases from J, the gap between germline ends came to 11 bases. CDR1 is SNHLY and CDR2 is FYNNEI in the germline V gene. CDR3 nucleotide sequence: TGTGCCAGCAGTGAAAGACAGCTGGGCTCCTACGAGCAGTACTTC. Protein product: CASSERQLGSYEQYF.

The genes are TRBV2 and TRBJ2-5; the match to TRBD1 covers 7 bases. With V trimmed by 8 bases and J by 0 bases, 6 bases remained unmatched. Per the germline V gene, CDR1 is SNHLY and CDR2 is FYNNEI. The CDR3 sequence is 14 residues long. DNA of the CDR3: TGTGCCAGCCTACAGGGGTGGAACCAAGAGACCCAGTACTTC. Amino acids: CASLQGWNQETQYF.

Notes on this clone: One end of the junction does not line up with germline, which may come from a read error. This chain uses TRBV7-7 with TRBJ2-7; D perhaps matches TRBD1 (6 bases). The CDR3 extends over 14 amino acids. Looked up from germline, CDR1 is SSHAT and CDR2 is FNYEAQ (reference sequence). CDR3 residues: CASSQRQVAYEQYF. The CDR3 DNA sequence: TGTGCTAGCAGCCAACGACAGGTAGCCTACGAGCAGTACTTC.

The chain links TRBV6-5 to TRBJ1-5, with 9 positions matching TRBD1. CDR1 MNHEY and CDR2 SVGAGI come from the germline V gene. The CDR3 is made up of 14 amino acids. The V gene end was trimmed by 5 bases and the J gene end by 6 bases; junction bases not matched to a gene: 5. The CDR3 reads CASSTQGAGQPQHF. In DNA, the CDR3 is TGTGCCAGCAGTACACAGGGGGCCGGTCAGCCCCAGCATTTT.

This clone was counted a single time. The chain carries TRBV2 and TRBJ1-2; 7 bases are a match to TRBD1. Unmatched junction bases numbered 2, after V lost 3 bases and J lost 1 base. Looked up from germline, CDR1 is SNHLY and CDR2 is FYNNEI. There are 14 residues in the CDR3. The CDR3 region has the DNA TGTGCCAGCAGTGAGACAGGGTTTAACTATGGCTACACCTTC. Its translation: CASSETGFNYGYTF.

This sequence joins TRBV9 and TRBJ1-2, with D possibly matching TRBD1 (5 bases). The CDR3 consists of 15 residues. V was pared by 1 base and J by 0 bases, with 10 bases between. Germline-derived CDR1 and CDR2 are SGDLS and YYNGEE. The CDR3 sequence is CASSVLGASNYGYTF. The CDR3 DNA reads TGTGCCAGCAGCGTATTAGGGGCATCTAACTATGGCTACACCTTC. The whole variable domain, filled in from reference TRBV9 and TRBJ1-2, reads DSGVTQTPKHLITATGQRVTLRCSPRSGDLSVYWYQQSLDQGLQFLIQYYNGEERAKGNILERFSAQQFPDLHSELNLSSLELGDSALYFCASSVLGASNYGYTFGSGTRLTVV.

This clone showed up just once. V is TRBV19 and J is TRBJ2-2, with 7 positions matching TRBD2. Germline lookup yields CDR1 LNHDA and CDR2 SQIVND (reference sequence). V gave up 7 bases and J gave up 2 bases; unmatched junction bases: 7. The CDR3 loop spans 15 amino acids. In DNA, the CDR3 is TGTGCCAGTAATGCGGGAGAGGTCAACACCGGGGAGCTGTTTTTT. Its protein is CASNAGEVNTGELFF.

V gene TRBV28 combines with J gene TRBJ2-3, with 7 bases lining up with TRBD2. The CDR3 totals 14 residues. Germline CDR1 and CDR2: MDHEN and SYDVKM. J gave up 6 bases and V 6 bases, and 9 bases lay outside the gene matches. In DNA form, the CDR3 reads TGTGCCAGCAGCCATATTAGCGGGCCGGATACGCAGTATTTT. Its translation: CASSHISGPDTQYF.

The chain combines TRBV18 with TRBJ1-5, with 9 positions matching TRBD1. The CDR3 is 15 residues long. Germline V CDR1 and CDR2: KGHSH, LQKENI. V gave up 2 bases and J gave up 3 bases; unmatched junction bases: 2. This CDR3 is CASSPGTGLNQPQHF. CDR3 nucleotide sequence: TGTGCCAGCTCACCAGGGACAGGGCTCAATCAGCCCCAGCATTTT.

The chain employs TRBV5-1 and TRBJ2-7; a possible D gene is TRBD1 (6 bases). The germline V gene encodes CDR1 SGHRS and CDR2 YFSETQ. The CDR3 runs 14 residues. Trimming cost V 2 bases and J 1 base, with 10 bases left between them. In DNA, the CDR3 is TGCGCCAGCAGCTTACAGGGACCATCCTACGAGCAGTACTTC. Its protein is CASSLQGPSYEQYF.

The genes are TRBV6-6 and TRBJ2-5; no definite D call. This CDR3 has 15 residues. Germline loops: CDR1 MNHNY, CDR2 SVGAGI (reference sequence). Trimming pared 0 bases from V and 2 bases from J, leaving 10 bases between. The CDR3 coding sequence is TGTGCCAGCAGTTACTCGTGGCCTGCTCAAGAGACCCAGTACTTC. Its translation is CASSYSWPAQETQYF.

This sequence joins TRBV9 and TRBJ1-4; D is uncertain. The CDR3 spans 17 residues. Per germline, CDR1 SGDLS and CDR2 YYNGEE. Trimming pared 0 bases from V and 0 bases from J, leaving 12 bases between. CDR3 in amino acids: CASSVEAGSTTNEKLFF. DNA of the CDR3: TGTGCCAGCAGCGTAGAGGCAGGAAGTACAACTAATGAAAAACTGTTTTTT.

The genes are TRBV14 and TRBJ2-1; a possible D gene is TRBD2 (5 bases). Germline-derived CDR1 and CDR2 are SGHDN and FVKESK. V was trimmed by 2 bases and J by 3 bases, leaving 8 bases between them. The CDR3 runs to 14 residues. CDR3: CASSQWGDYNEQFF. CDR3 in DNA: TGTGCCAGCAGCCAATGGGGAGACTACAATGAGCAGTTCTTC.